This is a list of T cell receptor beta chains from one sample in a study of blood T cell repertoires in COVID-19. Profiling relied on immunoSEQ multiplex PCR, and the TCRdb table lists in-frame clones only, not all of them. The sample contains a few hundred thousand clones, 87% of which appear only once. The source material was PBMCs or T cells enriched from blood (not recorded which). All receptors derive from a middle-aged man in a cohort exposed to, infected with or recovered from COVID-19 (not recorded which). The CDR3 runs from the conserved cysteine through the conserved F or W. A D gene is named only where the DNA matches it firmly. Some rows mark clone size as missing; the rest say once, few, many or name a class of expanded clone.

abundance: -
d_gene: -
v_gene: TRBV7-9
j_gene: TRBJ2-5
CDR3aa: CASSLQGFQETQYF
CDR3nt: TGTGCCAGCAGCCTACAGGGATTCCAAGAGACCCAGTACTTC

abundance: -
d_gene: -
v_gene: TRBV9
j_gene: TRBJ1-1
CDR3aa: CASSPTGGGTEAFF
CDR3nt: TGTGCCAGCAGCCCGACGGGGGGGGGCACTGAAGCTTTCTTT

abundance: few
d_gene: -
v_gene: TRBV28
j_gene: TRBJ1-2
CDR3aa: CASRYRDYEGYGYTF
CDR3nt: TGTGCCAGCAGATACCGGGACTATGAGGGCTATGGCTACACCTTC

abundance: -
d_gene: -
v_gene: TRBV10-3
j_gene: TRBJ2-7
CDR3aa: CAISETSSYEQYF
CDR3nt: TGTGCCATCAGTGAGACTAGCAGCTACGAGCAGTACTTC

abundance: -
d_gene: TRBD2
v_gene: TRBV7-3
j_gene: TRBJ2-3
CDR3aa: CASSLTPGTSGGTDTQYF
CDR3nt: TGTGCCAGCAGCTTAACCCCGGGGACTAGCGGTGGCACAGATACGCAGTATTTT

abundance: once
d_gene: -
v_gene: TRBV10-1
j_gene: TRBJ1-1
CDR3aa: CASSEGVLGTEAFF
CDR3nt: TGCGCCAGCAGTGAAGGGGTTTTGGGCACTGAAGCTTTCTTT

abundance: -
d_gene: TRBD2
v_gene: TRBV28
j_gene: TRBJ2-1
CDR3aa: CASGASGRYEQFF
CDR3nt: TGTGCCAGCGGGGCTAGCGGGAGGTATGAGCAGTTCTTC

abundance: -
d_gene: -
v_gene: TRBV10-3
j_gene: TRBJ2-7
CDR3aa: CAISRDISYEQYF
CDR3nt: TGTGCCATCAGCAGGGACATCTCCTACGAGCAGTACTTC

abundance: -
d_gene: TRBD1
v_gene: TRBV6-4
j_gene: TRBJ1-2
CDR3aa: CASSAQGAGDYGYTF
CDR3nt: TGTGCCAGCAGTGCCCAGGGGGCAGGTGACTATGGCTACACCTTC

abundance: -
d_gene: TRBD2
v_gene: TRBV19
j_gene: TRBJ2-3
CDR3aa: CASRASGRPTDTQYF
CDR3nt: TGTGCCAGTAGGGCTAGCGGGAGGCCCACAGATACGCAGTATTTT

abundance: -
d_gene: -
v_gene: TRBV7-1
j_gene: TRBJ2-1
CDR3aa: CASSSLRRDRSPVWGSGSYNEQFF
CDR3nt: TGTGCCAGCAGCTCCCTCCGGCGGGACAGAAGCCCCGTTTGGGGATCAGGGTCCTACAATGAGCAGTTCTTC

abundance: -
d_gene: -
v_gene: TRBV2
j_gene: TRBJ1-1
CDR3aa: CASSESDTEAFF
CDR3nt: TGTGCCAGCAGTGAATCGGACACTGAAGCTTTCTTT

abundance: -
d_gene: -
v_gene: TRBV27
j_gene: TRBJ2-1
CDR3aa: CASSPEGQGYNEQFF
CDR3nt: TGTGCCAGCAGTCCCGAGGGACAAGGGTACAATGAGCAGTTCTTC

abundance: -
d_gene: TRBD1
v_gene: TRBV19
j_gene: TRBJ2-1
CDR3aa: CASNDIPGTDINEQFF
CDR3nt: TGTGCCAGTAATGACATCCCCGGGACAGACATAAATGAGCAGTTCTTC

abundance: -
d_gene: -
v_gene: TRBV2
j_gene: TRBJ1-2
CDR3aa: CASSEGWGDYGYTF
CDR3nt: TGTGCCAGCAGTGAAGGTTGGGGAGATTATGGCTACACCTTC

abundance: -
d_gene: -
v_gene: TRBV7-9
j_gene: TRBJ1-4
CDR3aa: CASSLAGEGRNEKLFF
CDR3nt: TGTGCCAGCAGCTTAGCCGGGGAGGGACGGAATGAAAAACTGTTTTTT

abundance: -
d_gene: -
v_gene: TRBV19
j_gene: TRBJ1-4
CDR3aa: CASSTWTVPTNEKLFF
CDR3nt: TGTGCCAGTAGTACGTGGACAGTTCCAACTAATGAAAAACTGTTTTTT

abundance: -
d_gene: TRBD2
v_gene: TRBV18
j_gene: TRBJ2-5
CDR3aa: CASSGSGVQETQYF
CDR3nt: TGTGCCAGCTCAGGTAGCGGGGTCCAAGAGACCCAGTACTTC

abundance: -
d_gene: -
v_gene: TRBV10-3
j_gene: TRBJ1-5
CDR3aa: CAISEGTNINQPQHF
CDR3nt: TGTGCCATCAGTGAGGGGACAAATATCAATCAGCCCCAGCATTTT

abundance: once
d_gene: TRBD1
v_gene: TRBV30
j_gene: TRBJ1-5
CDR3aa: CAPTGDPRVVSQPQHF
CDR3nt: TGTGCCCCAACAGGGGACCCGCGGGTGGTAAGTCAGCCCCAGCATTTT

abundance: -
d_gene: -
v_gene: TRBV5-6
j_gene: TRBJ2-1
CDR3aa: CASSTRDEQFF
CDR3nt: TGTGCCAGCAGCACGAGAGATGAGCAGTTCTTC

abundance: -
d_gene: TRBD1
v_gene: TRBV5-5
j_gene: TRBJ1-4
CDR3aa: CASSFNLQGTNEKLFF
CDR3nt: TGTGCCAGCAGCTTTAACTTACAGGGGACTAATGAAAAACTGTTTTTT

abundance: -
d_gene: TRBD1
v_gene: TRBV7-6
j_gene: TRBJ2-7
CDR3aa: CASSLDRGQGEQYF
CDR3nt: TGTGCCAGCAGCTTAGACAGGGGGCAGGGCGAGCAGTACTTC

abundance: -
d_gene: -
v_gene: TRBV7-9
j_gene: TRBJ2-1
CDR3aa: CASSSFFATGTSGSTKFF
CDR3nt: -

abundance: -
d_gene: TRBD1
v_gene: TRBV7-3
j_gene: TRBJ2-1
CDR3aa: CASSLTGGAGNNEQFF
CDR3nt: TGTGCCAGCAGCTTAACAGGGGGCGCCGGCAACAATGAGCAGTTCTTC

abundance: -
d_gene: TRBD1
v_gene: TRBV7-6
j_gene: TRBJ1-6
CDR3aa: CASSLESGTVNSPLHF
CDR3nt: TGTGCCAGCAGCTTAGAATCCGGGACAGTTAATTCACCCCTCCACTTT

abundance: -
d_gene: TRBD1
v_gene: TRBV28
j_gene: TRBJ2-2
CDR3aa: CASSKGTVSTGELFF
CDR3nt: TGTGCCAGCAGTAAAGGGACAGTTTCGACCGGGGAGCTGTTTTTT

abundance: -
d_gene: TRBD1
v_gene: TRBV19
j_gene: TRBJ2-1
CDR3aa: CASSIPGQSYNEQFF
CDR3nt: TGTGCCAGTAGTATCCCGGGACAGTCCTACAATGAGCAGTTCTTC

abundance: -
d_gene: -
v_gene: TRBV11-2
j_gene: TRBJ2-7
CDR3aa: CASSPRVGGPSYEQYF
CDR3nt: TGTGCCAGCAGCCCGCGGGTAGGGGGACCCTCCTACGAGCAGTACTTC

abundance: -
d_gene: -
v_gene: TRBV27
j_gene: TRBJ1-2
CDR3aa: CASSRNRIGFYGYTF
CDR3nt: TGTGCCAGCAGTCGTAACAGGATTGGGTTTTATGGCTACACCTTC